One sample yielded the 22 T cell receptor beta chains listed below, sequenced in a study of blood T cells in healthy people across ages. The second PCR ran roughly 6 to 12 cycles with a sample-barcoded 5' primer and J-beta primers. TCRdb reprocessed the 5' RACE reads with MiXCR, giving one entry per CDR3 protein. The sample contains about 730,000 distinct CDR3 sequences, about 40% of which appear only once. Sequencing was performed on blood. The source is a woman in her fifties or sixties in good health.

The chain couples TRBV20-1 to TRBJ2-1, with 16 bases that match TRBD2. Looked up from germline, CDR1 is DFQATT and CDR2 is SNEGSKA (reference sequence). J gave up 9 bases and V 7 bases, and 3 bases lay outside the gene matches. The CDR3 consists of 13 residues. The CDR3 here is CSGGLAGGTEQFF. The CDR3 nucleotides are TGCAGTGGGGGACTAGCGGGAGGGACTGAGCAGTTCTTC.

This clonotype was seen ten or more times. The chain is built from TRBV5-6 and TRBJ2-1; D might be TRBD1 (5 bases). Germline V gene sequence: CDR1 SGHDT, CDR2 YYEEEE. Trimming shortened V by 3 bases and J by 6 bases, and 10 bases separated the two germline ends. The CDR3 is 13 amino acids. This CDR3 reads CASSSTVSNEQFF. In nucleotides, the CDR3 is TGTGCCAGCAGCTCGACAGTATCCAATGAGCAGTTCTTC.

V is TRBV9 and J is TRBJ2-1, with D perhaps matching TRBD2 (7 bases). This CDR3 is 15 amino acids long. The V and J ends lost 3 bases and 7 bases respectively, with 17 bases between them. The germline CDR1 and CDR2 sequences are SGDLS and YYNGEE. For the CDR3, the DNA is TGTGCCAGCAGCGAGGGGGGGGCCCTCGGGAATGAGCAGTTCTTC. This sequence encodes CASSEGGALGNEQFF.

This chain connects TRBV29-1 to TRBJ2-2; TRBD2 matches 9 bases. The CDR3 covers 16 residues. CDR1 and CDR2 from the germline V gene are SQVTM and ANQGSEA. The V segment lost 6 bases and the J segment 3 bases; nucleotides outside the gene matches: 11. In nucleotides, the CDR3 is TGCAGCGTCTTGATTGGGTCTAGCGGGGACACCGGGGAGCTGTTTTTT. It translates to CSVLIGSSGDTGELFF.

This clonotype has more than one count but fewer than ten. This chain uses TRBV7-6 with TRBJ2-2; 11 bases line up with TRBD2. The V and J ends lost 1 base and 9 bases, in that order; junction bases with no gene match: 7. CDR3 length equals 16 residues. CDR1 SGHVS and CDR2 FNYEAQ come from the germline V gene. In DNA form, the CDR3 reads TGTGCCAGCAGCTTAGGTGGGACTAGCGGACACCGGGAGCTGTTTTTT. Residues: CASSLGGTSGHRELFF.

This clonotype has just a few counts. CDR3 loop: CASTIEVYSYNEQFF. CDR3 coding DNA: TGTGCCAGCACCATAGAGGTTTACTCCTACAATGAGCAGTTCTTC. This chain links TRBV7-2 with TRBJ2-1; the D is unclear. From germline, CDR1 is SGHTA and CDR2 FQGNSA. Trimming stripped 7 bases from V and 0 bases from J, with 13 bases between. The CDR3 runs to 15 residues.

The chain is built from TRBV7-9 and TRBJ1-2, with D tentatively TRBD1 (5 bases). The germline V and J ends were trimmed by 4 bases and 5 bases, with 20 bases remaining between them. This CDR3 spans 16 amino acids. Germline CDR1 is SEHNR and CDR2 is FQNEAQ (reference sequence). CDR3 sequence (DNA): TGTGCCAGCAGCTCTATATCTGTGGGACGGCCTTATGGCTACACCTTC. Protein sequence: CASSSISVGRPYGYTF.

The V call is TRBV18, the J call TRBJ1-1, with D maybe TRBD1 (5 bases). This CDR3 comprises 15 residues. Between the trimmed V and J ends, which lost 6 bases and 4 bases, there was a span of 18 bases. The V gene's germline CDR1 is KGHSH and CDR2 LQKENI. The CDR3 nucleotides read TGTGCCAGCTCTCGAACGACAGCATTCGGCACTGAAGCTTTCTTT. Protein product: CASSRTTAFGTEAFF.

This chain connects TRBV4-3 to TRBJ2-3; D possibly corresponds to TRBD2 (6 bases). The CDR3 has 15 residues. Deletions cut 0 bases from V and 6 bases from J, with 13 bases between. Germline V gene data show CDR1 as LGHNA and CDR2 as YSLEER. This CDR3 is CASSQDPGVGDTQYF. CDR3 nucleotide sequence: TGCGCCAGCAGCCAAGATCCGGGGGTGGGGGATACGCAGTATTTT.

The chain combines TRBV7-2 with TRBJ2-1; D remains ambiguous. V gave up 7 bases and J gave up 7 bases, with 14 bases separating them. The germline V gene has CDR1 SGHTA and CDR2 FQGNSA. CDR3 length: 13 residues. The CDR3 nucleotides are TGTGCCAGCACCTATAACAGCGAGAATGAGCAGTTCTTC. Translated: CASTYNSENEQFF.

The chain links TRBV29-1 to TRBJ2-4, with D perhaps being TRBD1 or TRBD2 (5 bases each). Per the germline V gene, CDR1 is SQVTM and CDR2 is ANQGSEA. Trimming took off 7 bases at V and 6 bases at J, with 16 bases between the two ends. The CDR3 runs to 13 residues. DNA of the CDR3: TGCAGCGCCGGGGACGGACAAGTAAACATTCAGTACTTC. Translating gives CSAGDGQVNIQYF. The full variable domain, its missing parts supplied by reference TRBV29-1 and TRBJ2-4, is SAVISQKPSRDICQRGTSLTIQCQVDSQVTMMFWYRQQPGQSLTLIATANQGSEATYESGFVIDKFPISRPNLTFSTLTVSNMSPEDSSIYLCSAGDGQVNIQYFGAGTRLSVL.

J is TRBJ1-4 and V is TRBV20-1; 7 bases fit TRBD1. The CDR3 covers 17 residues. V lost 0 bases, J lost 8 bases, and 15 bases stayed unmatched. The V gene's germline CDR1 is DFQATT and CDR2 SNEGSKA (reference sequence). The CDR3 nucleotides are TGCAGTGCTAGAGACCCTTACAGGGGCCCGGGAGTAGAAAAACTGTTTTTT. Protein: CSARDPYRGPGVEKLFF.

DNA of the CDR3: TGTGCCAGCAGCCAAGATCTACAGATTTCCTACAATGAGCAGTTCTTC. It encodes CASSQDLQISYNEQFF. This chain links TRBV4-2 with TRBJ2-1; no reliable D call. The CDR3 sequence is 16 residues long. Trimming shortened V by 0 bases and J by 1 base, and 10 bases separated the two germline ends. Germline V lookup: CDR1 LGHNA, CDR2 YNFKEQ.

J is TRBJ1-1 and V is TRBV3-1; D unresolved. Germline V gene lookup returns CDR1 LGHDT and CDR2 YNNKEL (reference sequence). CDR3 length: 16 residues. V was pared by 0 bases and J by 8 bases, with 19 bases between. The CDR3 nucleotides are TGTGCCAGCAGCCAAGAGTGGTCCGTGACGGGCACAGAAGCTTTCTTT. Translating it yields CASSQEWSVTGTEAFF. The full variable domain, its missing parts supplied by reference TRBV3-1 and TRBJ1-1, is DTAVSQTPKYLVTQMGNDKSIKCEQNLGHDTMYWYKQDSKKFLKIMFSYNNKELIINETVPNRFSPKSPDKAHLNLHINSLELGDSAVYFCASSQEWSVTGTEAFFGQGTRLTVV.

This clonotype was seen repeatedly, ten times or more. This chain connects TRBV12-3 or TRBV12-4 to TRBJ1-2; D remains unclear. Trimming removed 5 bases at V and 5 bases at J, with 9 bases between. The CDR3 sequence is 12 residues long. The CDR3 is CASSQGLYGYTF. The DNA of the CDR3 is TGTGCCAGCAGTCAAGGGCTTTATGGCTACACCTTC.

The rearrangement uses TRBV7-3 and TRBJ2-3; 8 bases agree with TRBD2. From germline, CDR1 is SGHTA and CDR2 FQGTGA. The CDR3 length is 17 residues. Trimming cost V 0 bases and J 1 base; bases outside gene matches: 6. In DNA form, the CDR3 reads TGTGCCAGCAGCTTAACGTCCCCCGGGGGGGGCACAGATACGCAGTATTTT. Amino acid sequence: CASSLTSPGGGTDTQYF.

CDR3 nucleotides: TGTGCCACCAGTGCAGGGATGGTGGACAATGAGCAGTTCTTC. Protein sequence: CATSAGMVDNEQFF. V usage is TRBV24-1 and J usage is TRBJ2-1; weak D call: TRBD1 (5 bases). Germline V gives CDR1 KGHDR, CDR2 SFDVKD. The CDR3 totals 14 residues. V gave up 5 bases and J gave up 5 bases, with 12 bases separating them.

This clonotype was seen more than once but under ten times. The V and J genes are TRBV20-1 and TRBJ2-1; TRBD1 matches at 9 bases. The junction had 6 bases not matched to a gene; V was cut back by 6 bases and J by 3 bases. This CDR3 has 14 amino acids. Germline CDR1 reads DFQATT; CDR2 reads SNEGSKA (reference sequence). The CDR3 coding sequence is TGCAGTGCCAGGGACAGGGAGCACTACAATGAGCAGTTCTTC. Translating gives CSARDREHYNEQFF.

This chain joins TRBV6-6 and TRBJ1-2; no clear D. The V gene lost 2 bases and the J gene lost 2 bases, with 6 bases spanning the gap. This CDR3 is built from 13 residues. The germline V gene has CDR1 MNHNY and CDR2 SVGAGI (reference sequence). For the CDR3, the DNA is TGTGCCAGCAGTTACGGCGTGAACTATGGCTACACCTTC. Translating it yields CASSYGVNYGYTF.

This clonotype showed up just a few times. This chain uses TRBV6-2 or TRBV6-3 with TRBJ1-5; weak D call: TRBD1 (5 bases). The CDR3 length is 17 residues. V was shortened by 0 bases and J by 0 bases, with 12 bases between the two germline ends. Germline CDR1 MNHEY, CDR2 SVGEGT. CDR3 in amino acids: CASSYSRGLYSNQPQHF. The CDR3 nucleotides read TGTGCCAGCAGTTACTCGAGGGGTCTATATAGCAATCAGCCCCAGCATTTT.

As to this clonotype: With a much larger clone just one base away, this may be a read error. The chain carries TRBV20-1 and TRBJ2-5; 12 bases map to TRBD2. J lost 5 bases, V lost 3 bases, and 13 bases had no gene match. Per germline, CDR1 DFQATT and CDR2 SNEGSKA (reference sequence). The CDR3 runs 17 residues. CDR3 residues: CSASQSLAGGSWETQYF. The CDR3, as DNA: TGCAGTGCTAGTCAGTCCCTAGCGGGAGGGTCGTGGGAGACCCAGTACTTC.

Only a few counts were recorded for this clonotype. The rearrangement links TRBV7-9 to TRBJ1-1, with D hard to call. Per germline, CDR1 SEHNR and CDR2 FQNEAQ (reference sequence). Between the trimmed V and J ends, which lost 3 bases and 0 bases, there was a span of 11 bases. This CDR3 has 15 amino acids. The CDR3 sequence is CASSFPGRLNTEAFF. DNA for the CDR3: TGTGCCAGCAGCTTCCCTGGCAGATTGAACACTGAAGCTTTCTTT.